This T cell receptor beta chain was identified in a study of blood T cell repertoires in COVID-19. Study overall: The United States, Italy and Spain provided the acute and convalescent COVID-19 samples. Sample material is recorded as cDNA or gDNA derived from T cells, B-cell-depleted T cells, or PBMCs.

Deletions cut 6 bases from V and 6 bases from J, with 18 bases between. Per germline, CDR1 SNHLY and CDR2 FYNNEI. CDR3 length: 16 amino acids. Source study methods: Estimates of nucleated cell counts were drawn from the amplification of reference gene primers. Profiling relied on immunoSEQ multiplex PCR, and the TCRdb table lists in-frame clones only, not all of them. V and J calls plus clone size are reproduced from that table; the DNA served to infer D and trimming. The sample lists around 55,000 clones, approximately 90% occurring once. Sequencing was carried out using peripheral blood. This chain joins TRBV2 and TRBJ1-6; perhaps TRBD1 as D (5 bases). This sequence originates from a man between 35 and 55 years old with acute or convalescent COVID-19. CDR3 residues: CASSPRAGGGNSPLHF. In DNA, the CDR3 is TGTGCCAGCAGCCCCAGGGCCGGGGGGGGTAATTCACCCCTCCACTTT.